The rows below give T cell receptor beta chains drawn from one sample of a study of T-cell reconstitution after alpha-beta-depleted transplantation in children. From the PCR reads, TCRdb called clonotypes with MiXCR, one entry per CDR3 protein. The sample lists about 310,000 distinct CDR3 sequences, more than 20% occurring once. Material: PBMCs, mostly from graft donor cells, obtained 180 days after TCRalphabeta/CD19-depleted stem cell transplant. The source of these receptors is a male patient younger than 18 who had a stem cell transplant for acute lymphoblastic leukemia, so the T cells may come from the graft donor. CDR3s include the opening cysteine and the closing phenylalanine or tryptophan. A D gene is named only where the DNA matches it firmly. Clone sizes are given selectively: once, few, many, or a class where the clone is expanded.

>TRBJ2-7|-|TRBV9|few
TGTGCCAGCAGCGAGGGGGGGAGAACCTACGAGCAGTACTTC
CASSEGGRTYEQYF
>TRBJ2-1|-|TRBV7-3|-
TGTGCCAGCAGCTTAATGGGGCCTAATGAGCAGTTCTTC
CASSLMGPNEQFF
>TRBJ1-5|-|TRBV7-8|-
TGTGCCAGCAGCCCCGGCCGGGACGTTAGCAATCAGCCCCAGCATTTT
CASSPGRDVSNQPQHF
>TRBJ1-5|-|TRBV20-1|few
TGCAGTGCTAGCAGAAGGACAGAGAATCAGCCCCAGCATTTT
CSASRRTENQPQHF
>TRBJ2-2|TRBD2|TRBV13|-
TGTGCCAGCAGCATCCGGACTAGCGGGACAACCGGGGAGCTGTTTTTT
CASSIRTSGTTGELFF
>TRBJ1-1|-|TRBV6-1|many
TGTGCCAGCAGCCGCTGGCAGGGCGCTGAAGCTTTCTTT
CASSRWQGAEAFF
>TRBJ2-6|-|TRBV25-1|-
TGTGCCAGCAGTTTCCGGACGGTTACCTCTGGGGCCAACGTCCTGACTTTC
CASSFRTVTSGANVLTF
>TRBJ2-1|TRBD2|TRBV24-1|-
TGTGCCACCAGTGATTTCTCAGCGGGAGTCTTCAATGAGCAGTTCTTC
CATSDFSAGVFNEQFF
>TRBJ2-2|-|TRBV6-5|few
TGTGCCAGCAGTTCACAGGGTGCCGGGGAGCTGTTTTTT
CASSSQGAGELFF
>TRBJ2-5|-|TRBV19|-
TGTGCCAGTAGTACTTGGCGGGAAGGGGCAGAGACCCAGTACTTC
CASSTWREGAETQYF
>TRBJ1-6|-|TRBV5-1|few
TGCGCCAGCAGCTTCCACGCGCTAAATTCACCCCTCCACTTT
CASSFHALNSPLHF
>TRBJ2-3|-|TRBV12-3/TRBV12-4|-
TGTGCCAGCAGGCCCGGGGGAACCACAGATACGCAGTATTTT
CASRPGGTTDTQYF
>TRBJ2-3|TRBD2|TRBV6-2/TRBV6-3|-
TGTGCCAGCAGTATACTCGGACTAGCGGGAGAGTTGGGTACGCAGTATTTT
CASSILGLAGELGTQYF